This T cell receptor beta chain emerged from a study of cytomegalovirus exposure and HLA in healthy donors. On this clone: Its specificity is not known.

Vbeta (60) and Jbeta (13) primers were used in the PCR. Assay used: immunoSEQ multiplex PCR; TCRdb lists only in-frame clones, some missing. This table has 150,000 to 200,000 clones, about four fifths appearing once. V lost 5 bases, J lost 5 bases, and 9 bases lay in between. Germline CDR1 reads SGHTA; CDR2 reads FQGNSA. The CDR3 runs 13 residues. Findings of the study overall: The study dropped some indistinguishable V segments, TRBV6-2 and TRBV6-3 among them.

The specimen was PBMCs. The V and J genes are TRBV7-2 and TRBJ2-2; the D gene is possibly TRBD1 (6 bases). This TCR was sampled from a male donor in good health and CMV-seropositive. The CDR3 region is CASSPGVTGELFF. In DNA, the CDR3 is TGTGCCAGCAGCCCAGGGGTAACCGGGGAGCTGTTTTTT. Variable domain in full (rest from reference TRBV7-2 and TRBJ2-2): GAGVSQSPSNKVTEKGKDVELRCDPISGHTALYWYRQSLGQGLEFLIYFQGNSAPDKSGLPSDRFSAERTGGSVSTLTIQRTQQEDSAVYLCASSPGVTGELFFGEGSRLTVL.